Below, 28 T cell receptor beta chains from the same sample are listed, as sequenced in a study of T cells in women clearing cervical HPV infection. The data were produced by immunoSEQ multiplex PCR, yet TCRdb's version contains in-frame clones alone and is incomplete. Here the sample table reports about 31,000 clones. Sequencing was done on a sample of blood buffy coat. The receptors come from a woman between 18 and 75 years old with a cervical HPV16 infection that either progressed to CIN3+ or cleared (not recorded which).

As to this clone: The CDR3 is cut off 3 residues early in the read; its end comes from the germline J gene. The V and J genes are TRBV29-1 and TRBJ2-7; unclear D gene. V dropped 4 bases and J dropped 0 bases, with 13 bases sitting between them. Germline V gene lookup returns CDR1 SQVTM and CDR2 ANQGSEA. This CDR3 contains 14 residues. CDR3 bases read: TGCAGCGTTGCCACTATGCGGAGCTCCTACGAG. This gives the protein CSVATMRSSYE. The CDR3, in full, reads CSVATMRSSYEQYF.

Concerning this clone: The read finishes 3 residues shy of the CDR3 end, and the germline J gene is used to complete it. The chain is built from TRBV5-1 and TRBJ2-1; unclear D gene. Germline CDR1 reads SGHRS; CDR2 reads YFSETQ. The CDR3 sequence is 12 residues long. V was clipped by 7 bases and J by 4 bases, with 9 bases between them. The CDR3 DNA, read in part, is TGCGCCAGCCGAGTACGGTACAATGAG. This translates into CASRVRYNE. The complete CDR3 protein is CASRVRYNEQFF.

Comment on this clone: Read data end 3 residues before the CDR3 end; the end is taken from the germline J gene. V usage is TRBV7-9 and J usage is TRBJ2-1; weak D call: TRBD2 (5 bases). CDR1 is SEHNR and CDR2 is FQNEAQ in the germline V gene (reference sequence). Trimming removed 8 bases from V and 7 bases from J, with 21 bases in between. The CDR3 spans 15 residues. The DNA read from the CDR3 is TGTGCCAGCTGCACCTCAGCGCTAGCAGGAAATGAG. Protein: CASCTSALAGNE. The CDR3, in full, reads CASCTSALAGNEQFF.

As concerns this clone: The read falls 3 residues short of the CDR3 end, and the missing part is taken from the germline J gene. The chain uses TRBV20-1 and TRBJ1-4; 9 positions agree with TRBD1. CDR1 DFQATT and CDR2 SNEGSKA come from the germline V gene (reference sequence). The CDR3 contains 13 residues. Trimming removed 6 bases from V and 4 bases from J; junction bases left unmatched: 3. The CDR3 is CSAKTGGNEKLFF. The DNA read from the CDR3 is TGCAGTGCGAAGACAGGGGGTAATGAAAAA.

In regard to this clone: Read coverage stops 3 residues before the CDR3 terminus; the germline J gene supplies the remainder. This sequence joins TRBV30 and TRBJ1-2; 8 bases agree with TRBD1. Germline-derived CDR1 and CDR2 are GTSNPN and SVGIG (reference sequence). CDR3 length: 13 amino acids. Trimming at V came to 5 bases and at J to 2 bases, leaving 4 bases not matched to a gene. The covered CDR3 bases are TGTGCCTGGGATCGACAGGGGAACTATGGC. Residues: CAWDRQGNYG. The whole CDR3 protein is CAWDRQGNYGYTF.

Note on this clone: The DNA ends 3 residues before the CDR3 does, and the rest of the CDR3 is filled in from the germline J gene. The rearrangement uses TRBV7-6 and TRBJ1-2; 7 positions match TRBD1. This CDR3 spans 14 amino acids. Germline CDR1 SGHVS, CDR2 FNYEAQ. The CDR3 sequence: CASSTGDGSYDYTF. The covered CDR3 bases are TGTGCCAGCAGCACAGGGGACGGTTCCTACGAC.

Concerning this clone: The DNA ends 3 residues before the CDR3 does, and the rest of the CDR3 is filled in from the germline J gene. The chain joins TRBV11-1 to TRBJ2-1; possibly TRBD1 for D (5 bases). V was trimmed by 1 base and J by 8 bases, leaving 12 bases between them. The CDR3 length is 14 residues. Per the germline V gene, CDR1 is SGHAT and CDR2 is FQDESV (reference sequence). The sequenced CDR3 bases are TGTGCCAGCAGCTTAGGGACGGACAAAGATGAG. Translated, it gives CASSLGTDKDE. In full, the CDR3 is CASSLGTDKDEQFF.

Comments on this clone: Read coverage stops 3 residues before the CDR3 terminus; the germline J gene supplies the remainder. The V and J genes are TRBV14 and TRBJ2-4; 10 bases fit TRBD2. The CDR3 length is 17 residues. Germline lookup yields CDR1 SGHDN and CDR2 FVKESK. The CDR3 reads CASSQDSLAGKEETQYF. The sequenced part of the CDR3 DNA is TGTGCCAGCAGCCAAGATTCACTAGCGGGGAAGGAAGAGACT.

On this clone: The read ends 3 residues before the CDR3 terminus; that terminus is restored from the germline J gene. The V gene is TRBV19, the J gene TRBJ1-6; 7 nucleotides match TRBD1. CDR3 size: 14 residues. From germline, CDR1 is LNHDA and CDR2 SQIVND (reference sequence). V was pared by 7 bases and J by 7 bases, with 7 bases of the junction left unmatched. The CDR3 sequence is CASKIGTENSPLHF. CDR3 DNA (partial): TGTGCCAGTAAAATCGGGACAGAGAATTCACCC.

On this clone: The read falls 3 residues short of the CDR3 end, and the missing part is taken from the germline J gene. The chain has TRBV2 and TRBJ1-5; 8 bases fit TRBD1. Germline CDR1 and CDR2: SNHLY and FYNNEI. The CDR3 spans 16 residues. V gave up 2 bases and J gave up 5 bases; unmatched junction bases: 8. The part of the CDR3 DNA that was read is TGTGCCAGCAGTGAAACAGGGGGGTCGCCTTATCAGCCC. As protein: CASSETGGSPYQP. The CDR3 as a whole reads CASSETGGSPYQPQHF.

As for this clone: The sequence runs out 3 residues before the end of the CDR3; the remainder is reconstructed from the germline J gene. The chain joins TRBV30 to TRBJ1-6, with 7 bases lining up with TRBD1. The ends lost 4 bases at V and 8 bases at J; junction bases unmatched: 5. This CDR3 has 13 amino acids. Germline V gene data show CDR1 as GTSNPN and CDR2 as SVGIG (reference sequence). The sequenced CDR3 bases are TGTGCCTGGACCGGACAGGTAGATTCACCC. Protein sequence: CAWTGQVDSP. The entire CDR3 protein reads CAWTGQVDSPLHF.

Note on this clone: Read data end 3 residues before the CDR3 end; the end is taken from the germline J gene. The chain has TRBV7-9 and TRBJ2-7; possible D gene TRBD2, 6 bases. Trimming removed 5 bases from V and 0 bases from J, with 14 bases in between. The CDR3 covers 15 residues. CDR1 SEHNR and CDR2 FQNEAQ come from the germline V gene (reference sequence). The CDR3 sequence is CASSSSGLLSYEQYF. CDR3 DNA (partial): TGTGCCAGCAGCAGTAGCGGTTTGCTCTCCTACGAG.

Of note for this clone: The read terminates 3 residues ahead of where the CDR3 ends, so the germline J gene completes it. V and J are TRBV2 and TRBJ1-2; D gene ambiguous. Per germline, CDR1 SNHLY and CDR2 FYNNEI. With 7 bases removed from V and 3 bases from J, the gap between germline ends came to 15 bases. CDR3 size: 14 residues. The CDR3 region is CASIEGRGDYGYTF. Incomplete CDR3 DNA: TGTGCCAGCATCGAGGGTAGAGGCGACTATGGC.

Points on this clone: The read finishes 3 residues shy of the CDR3 end, and the germline J gene is used to complete it. The chain carries TRBV20-1 and TRBJ2-4; 8 positions match TRBD2. The CDR3 has 15 amino acids. Germline V gives CDR1 DFQATT, CDR2 SNEGSKA (reference sequence). The part of the CDR3 DNA that was read is TGCAGTGCAAAAGAGCGGGAGAGTGTACAAGAGACT. It specifies CSAKERESVQET. The whole CDR3 region reads CSAKERESVQETQYF.

In the case of this clone: The read ends 3 residues early relative to the CDR3; the germline J gene fills the gap. The V gene is TRBV7-3, the J gene TRBJ1-1; 10 bases fit TRBD1. Losses at the gene ends were 1 base for V and 4 bases for J; bases not matched to a gene: 9. From germline, CDR1 is SGHTA and CDR2 FQGTGA. The CDR3 runs 17 residues. The CDR3 loop is CASSLKGDRGVGTEAFF. The part of the CDR3 DNA that was read is TGTGCCAGCAGCTTAAAGGGGGACAGGGGCGTCGGCACTGAA.

The CDR3 protein is CASSRDRGGGELFF. Incomplete CDR3 DNA: TGTGCCAGCAGTAGAGACCGCGGGGGTGGGGAG. The chain carries TRBV2 and TRBJ2-2; 7 bases fit TRBD2. The read comes to an end 3 residues before the CDR3 does, leaving the germline J gene to fill in the end. Trimming removed 5 bases from V and 8 bases from J; junction bases left unmatched: 8. This CDR3 is 14 amino acids long. Germline CDR1 SNHLY, CDR2 FYNNEI.

With regard to this clone: The read gets to within 3 residues of the CDR3 end, and the germline J gene fills in the rest. The V and J genes are TRBV6-2 or TRBV6-3 and TRBJ1-2; D is perhaps TRBD1 (6 bases). This CDR3 is 15 amino acids long. CDR1 is MNHEY and CDR2 is SVGEGT in the germline V gene. This CDR3 reads CASTTTGTYVYDYTF. The part of the CDR3 DNA that was read is TGTGCCAGCACCACAACCGGGACATATGTCTACGAC.

Of note for this clone: The DNA ends 3 residues before the CDR3 does, and the rest of the CDR3 is filled in from the germline J gene. The rearrangement joins TRBV10-3 to TRBJ1-1, with 9 bases fitting TRBD1. The CDR3 runs to 13 residues. V lost 6 bases and J lost 3; bases outside the gene matches: 2. Germline V CDR1 and CDR2: ENHRY, SYGVKD. CDR3 sequence reads: CAISRQGDTEAFF. The DNA read from the CDR3 is TGTGCCATCAGCCGACAGGGGGACACTGAA.

Of note for this clone: The observed sequence ends 3 residues before the CDR3 terminus, with the missing tail filled in from the germline J gene. The genes are TRBV19 and TRBJ1-5; 8 bases agree with TRBD1. The length of the CDR3 is 13 residues. V dropped 5 bases and J dropped 6; count of bases not matched to a gene: 3. Germline lookup yields CDR1 LNHDA and CDR2 SQIVND (reference sequence). CDR3 bases read: TGTGCCAGTAGTCAGGGGGCCGTTCAGCCC. It codes for CASSQGAVQP. The complete CDR3 protein is CASSQGAVQPQHF.

A remark on this clone: The observed sequence ends 3 residues before the CDR3 terminus, with the missing tail filled in from the germline J gene. The rearrangement joins TRBV2 to TRBJ1-2; TRBD1 matches 12 bases. The CDR3 runs 15 residues. V trimming: 8 bases; J trimming: 7 bases; junction bases outside the gene matches: 11. Germline values: CDR1 SNHLY, CDR2 FYNNEI. The part of the CDR3 DNA that was read is TGTGCCAGCCTTGAAGGGACAGGGGGCTTGGCTGGC. Translating it yields CASLEGTGGLAG. The whole CDR3 region reads CASLEGTGGLAGYTF.

About this clone itself: The read stops 3 residues short of the end of the CDR3; the missing end is completed from the germline J gene. This chain connects TRBV19 to TRBJ1-3; D is unresolved. V was pared by 1 base and J by 0 bases, with 10 bases between. The V gene's germline CDR1 is LNHDA and CDR2 SQIVND (reference sequence). The CDR3 consists of 16 residues. The CDR3 spells CASSIGGRFSGNTIYF. CDR3 bases read: TGTGCCAGTAGTATAGGCGGCCGATTCTCTGGAAACACC.

The CDR3 spells CASSYLSDTQYF. Incomplete CDR3 DNA: TGTGCCAGCAGCTACCTATCGGATACG. The rearrangement uses TRBV7-2 and TRBJ2-3; D is uncertain. The CDR3 end falls 3 residues outside the read, so it is completed with the germline J gene. Per the germline V gene, CDR1 is SGHTA and CDR2 is FQGNSA. The CDR3 runs to 12 residues. Trimming shortened V by 4 bases and J by 6 bases, and 8 bases separated the two germline ends.

With regard to this clone: With the read ending 3 residues before the CDR3 end, the germline J gene is used to fill in that end. The V call is TRBV4-2, the J call TRBJ2-3, with a possible D match to TRBD1 (6 bases). CDR1 is LGHNA and CDR2 is YNFKEQ in the germline V gene. This CDR3 region has 18 residues. V shed 0 bases and J shed 0 bases, with 16 bases lying between them. The CDR3 spells CASSQEPRTVSSTDTQYF. The CDR3 DNA, read in part, is TGTGCCAGCAGCCAAGAGCCCCGGACAGTCTCTAGCACAGATACG.

Details on this clone: With the read ending 3 residues before the CDR3 end, the germline J gene is used to fill in that end. This rearrangement joins TRBV20-1 to TRBJ2-3, with 8 bases fitting TRBD2. V shed 6 bases and J 1 base; nucleotides not matched to a gene: 6. CDR1 is DFQATT and CDR2 is SNEGSKA in the germline V gene (reference sequence). CDR3 length: 14 amino acids. Here the CDR3 reads CSAKLAVGTDTQYF. The sequenced part of the CDR3 DNA is TGCAGTGCCAAACTAGCGGTCGGCACAGATACG.

For this clone: The read ends 3 residues before the CDR3 terminus; that terminus is restored from the germline J gene. The rearrangement uses TRBV19 and TRBJ1-1; no reliable D call. Germline loops: CDR1 LNHDA, CDR2 SQIVND (reference sequence). Trimming cost V 7 bases and J 0 bases, with 21 bases left between them. There are 17 residues in the CDR3. The covered CDR3 bases are TGTGCCAGTACCATAGTATTCGACTCGGTAATGAACACTGAA. Translating gives CASTIVFDSVMNTE. The complete CDR3 reads CASTIVFDSVMNTEAFF.

Concerning this clone itself: The read stops 3 residues short of the end of the CDR3; the missing end is completed from the germline J gene. This chain connects TRBV7-2 to TRBJ2-4, with D possibly matching TRBD1 (6 bases). CDR3 length: 14 amino acids. Germline values: CDR1 SGHTA, CDR2 FQGNSA. The part of the CDR3 DNA that was read is TGTGCCAGCAGCGGTACCAGGGGATCCTATGGT. Its translation is CASSGTRGSYG. From start to end, the CDR3 is CASSGTRGSYGQYF.

Regarding this clone: Read data end 3 residues before the CDR3 end; the end is taken from the germline J gene. The chain combines TRBV24-1 with TRBJ2-3; no clear D. CDR3 length: 16 amino acids. Germline V gene data show CDR1 as KGHDR and CDR2 as SFDVKD. Trimming took off 3 bases at V and 0 bases at J, with 12 bases between the two ends. The sequenced CDR3 bases are TGTGCCACCAGTGATCCACAGAGAACTAGCACAGATACG. As protein: CATSDPQRTSTDT. The entire CDR3 protein reads CATSDPQRTSTDTQYF.

Points on this clone: The read is 3 residues too short to cover the CDR3 end, so that end is filled in from the germline J gene. This chain connects TRBV2 to TRBJ1-1; D is perhaps TRBD1 (5 bases). The CDR3 length is 14 residues. Germline CDR1 reads SNHLY; CDR2 reads FYNNEI. V shed 7 bases and J shed 1 base, with 13 bases lying between them. The CDR3 sequence is CASTPTGRNTEAFF. The DNA read from the CDR3 is TGTGCCAGCACCCCAACAGGTAGGAACACTGAA.